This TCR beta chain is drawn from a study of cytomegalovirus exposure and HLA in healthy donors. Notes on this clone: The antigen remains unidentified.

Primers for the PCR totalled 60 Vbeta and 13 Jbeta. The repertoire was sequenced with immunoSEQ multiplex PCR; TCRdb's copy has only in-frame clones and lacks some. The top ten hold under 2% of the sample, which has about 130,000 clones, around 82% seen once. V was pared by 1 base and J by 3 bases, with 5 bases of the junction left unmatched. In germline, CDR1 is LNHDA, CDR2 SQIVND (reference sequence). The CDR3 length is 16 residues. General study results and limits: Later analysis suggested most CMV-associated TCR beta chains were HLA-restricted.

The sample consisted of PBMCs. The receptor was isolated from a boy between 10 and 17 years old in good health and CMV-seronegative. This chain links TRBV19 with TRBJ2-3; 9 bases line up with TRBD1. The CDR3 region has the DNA TGTGCCAGTAGTATAGGGGGACAGGGAAAGACAGATACGCAGTATTTT. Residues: CASSIGGQGKTDTQYF. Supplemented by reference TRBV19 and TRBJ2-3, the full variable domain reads DGGITQSPKYLFRKEGQNVTLSCEQNLNHDAMYWYRQDPGQGLRLIYYSQIVNDFQKGDIAEGYSVSREKKESFPLTVTSAQKNPTAFYLCASSIGGQGKTDTQYFGPGTRLTVL.